This T cell receptor (beta chain) was sequenced for a study of shared clonotypes between healthy human individuals (TCRdb year 2020). About the investigation overall: Two women and three men aged 18 to 49 years were included in the cohort. For each donor, three plates each were used for CD4 naive and CD4 memory, two plates were used for CD8 naive, and one plate was used for CD8 memory. To estimate repertoire size and how much clonotype sharing occurs between individuals, the study deeply sequenced the blood TCR repertoires of several healthy adults. To increase sequencing depth and limit assay-specific biases, different laboratories used diverse techniques to prepare libraries and sequence TCR repertoires. Between about 0.85 and 9.5 billion PBMCs per donor were obtained by leukapheresis.

V is cut back by 0 bases and J by 5 bases, with 7 bases in the junction unmatched. CDR1 and CDR2, per the germline V gene, are SGHRS and YFSETQ. Taken from cysteine to phenylalanine, the CDR3 has 17 residues. Only CDR3 DNA remains: 51 bases, in frame from the first base. On this clone itself: Its antigen has not been determined. No base quality values were provided; no much bigger clone lies one nucleotide off. The same CDR3 can be traced to other DNA sequences in this sample.

Donors were healthy HIV-negative adults with no recently reported acute infections or vaccinations. Every donor was a Caucasian adult living in Nashville, Tennessee, USA. CD4+ T cells were enriched by magnetic negative selection; naive cells were then positively selected on CD45RA, and the negative fraction formed the memory subset. After blood collection by leukapheresis, PBMCs were isolated using Ficoll-Histopaque density gradient centrifugation and then cryopreserved in the vapor phase of liquid nitrogen. Analytical flow cytometry was used to check the purity and quantity of every magnetically sorted T cell population. Genomic DNA was isolated from each sorted fraction and quantified by UV absorbance on a Nanodrop 2000c. Overall results and qualifications from the work: Higher generation probabilities were observed for clonotypes shared by all four sorted-subset donors than for non-shared clonotypes. Sampling was limited to blood, and TCR repertoires in tissue likely differ from TCR repertoires in blood. Based on pairwise subsampling, the degree of clonotype sharing among donors was expected to be affected by sequencing depth. The genetic and exposure-history diversity represented was limited by the small number of donors. Naive subsets generally had larger estimated clonotype richness than memory subsets did. Sharing across several donors was observed for 4.5% to 6.5% of naive CD4, over 3% of naive CD8, roughly 2.4% of memory CD4, and roughly 0.4% of memory CD8 clonotypes. Rarefaction of sorted-subset datasets indicated incomplete sequencing despite the large sequencing depth.

Using the deep immunoSEQ assay, TCR CDR3 regions were amplified from genomic DNA by multiplex PCR. Genomic DNA extracted from each cell subset was distributed evenly over all wells of several immunoSEQ 96-well plates, and each plate served as one replicate. Each replicate PCR for sorted subsets received 150 to 250 ng genomic DNA, equal to tens of thousands of T cell genomes. Purified libraries were measured with a Qubit 3.0 fluorometer, size-checked on a Bioanalyzer 2100, and measured again with the KAPA Library Quantification kit. Every immunoSEQ 96-well plate was sequenced on a separate single-read 150-cycle Illumina NextSeq 550 flow cell. The original methods were these. Because the immunoSEQ output included only junctional sequences and no quality scores, the filtering could not be the same as the filtering used for full-length reads. Sequences were annotated with PyIR, a Python wrapper for IgBLAST v1.9, and V/J genes and CDR3 were assigned using IMGT germline references. Reads were filtered out if the reads had weak V/J assignments (E-value above 1e-6), no CDR3, stop codons, out-of-frame junctions, or ambiguous translated residues. V3J clonotypes were defined by identical inferred V gene, J gene, and CDR3 amino acid sequence. Percentage overlap between repertoires was computed as shared unique clonotypes divided by the size of the smaller repertoire. Three approaches were used to assess repertoire richness: RTK rarefaction, the Chao1 estimator, and Recon v2.1 estimates of unobserved clonotypes. Generation probabilities for all TCRbeta clonotypes obtained by the gDNA method from a few donors were computed using OLGA. Here the immuneACCESS table is served through TCRdb, limited to in-frame sequences with V and J called. Missing clones are a known gap in these copies; in checked studies unresolved V genes cover under half, and the rest lacks a known reason. D and trimming come from the DNA, and the V and J calls and clone size come from that table. A total of some 1.1 million clones appear in this sample, around 77% of them only once. The ten largest clones add up to over 0.8% of the sample.

Recombination joined TRBV5-1 with TRBJ2-2; the central 10 bases match TRBD1. The source is a man younger than 30 in good health. Some clones in this sample may be carry-over from other donors' samples. The sample comprised memory CD4+ T cells from PBMCs. The cell subset or site label of this sample denotes: CD45RA-negative fraction. The CDR3 protein is CASSLGDRGRATGELFF. The nucleotide sequence is TGCGCCAGCAGCTTGGGGGACAGGGGCCGCGCAACCGGGGAGCTGTTTTTT.